These 5 T cell receptor beta chains were all obtained from the same sample, sequenced in a study of T cells expressing NK-cell markers. From the 5' RACE reads, TCRdb lists one entry per CDR3 protein and no DNA. The table gives 150,000 to 170,000 distinct CDR3 sequences; the top ten clones make up roughly a third of it. Sequencing was performed on blood T cells: a sorted CD56 or NKG2C T cell subset, CD4+ or CD8+ T cells, or bulk PBMC T cells (not recorded which). The receptors come from a woman aged 50 to 60 in good health.

This chain connects TRBV4-1 to TRBJ2-2; TCRdb gives TRBD1 as the D gene, but with no DNA this cannot be confirmed. CDR3 length equals 15 residues. Germline-derived CDR1 and CDR2 are MGHRA and YSYEKL. The CDR3 region is CASSQWDRGSGELFF.

The V gene is TRBV4-1, the J gene TRBJ2-5; absent DNA, TCRdb's TRBD1 call cannot be checked. The CDR3 loop spans 16 amino acids. Germline V CDR1 and CDR2: MGHRA, YSYEKL. The CDR3 reads CASSQEGTTSLETQYF.

The chain has TRBV6-2 or TRBV6-3 and TRBJ1-5; TCRdb names TRBD1, which stays unverified in the absence of DNA. Germline values: CDR1 MNHEY, CDR2 SVGEGT. The length of the CDR3 is 16 residues. The CDR3 sequence is CASRDRGRVGNQPQHF.

The CDR3 is CASSHLTGSLSPLHF. The chain recombines TRBV4-1 with TRBJ1-6; TCRdb calls TRBD1, which cannot be checked without DNA. This CDR3 is built from 15 residues. CDR1 is MGHRA, CDR2 YSYEKL, per germline.

The genes are TRBV6-2 or TRBV6-3 and TRBJ2-1; the TCRdb call, TRBD2, lacks DNA for checking. This CDR3 contains 13 residues. Germline loops: CDR1 MNHEY, CDR2 SVGEGT. CDR3 sequence: CASSYSEAREQFF.